The next 18 T cell receptor beta chains were all read from a single sample in a study of blood T cells in healthy people across ages. It was with a sample-barcoded 5' primer and a J-beta primer mix that a second PCR of roughly 6 to 12 cycles was run. Each CDR3 protein is one row after TCRdb ran MiXCR on the 5' RACE reads. The table has roughly 680,000 distinct CDR3 sequences, more than 40% seen once; the top ten hold 25% to 35%. The sequencing sample was made of blood. These receptors originate from a woman in her sixties or seventies in good health.

This clonotype occurred a few times. This chain joins TRBV27 and TRBJ2-1; 9 positions match TRBD1. CDR1 is MNHEY and CDR2 is SMNVEV in the germline V gene (reference sequence). The CDR3 is made up of 14 amino acids. The ends lost 3 bases at V and 4 bases at J; junction bases unmatched: 1. The CDR3 DNA reads TGTGCCAGCAGTTTGACAGGGGGTTACAATGAGCAGTTCTTC. It codes for CASSLTGGYNEQFF.

The chain carries TRBV4-1 and TRBJ2-1, with 13 nucleotides matching TRBD2. V lost 2 bases, J lost 8 bases, and 9 bases stayed unmatched. Germline V gene data show CDR1 as MGHRA and CDR2 as YSYEKL. The CDR3 extends over 17 amino acids. CDR3 nucleotides: TGCGCCAGCAGCCAAATCCCCGGGACTAGCGGGATAGATGAGCAGTTCTTC. It specifies CASSQIPGTSGIDEQFF.

The chain employs TRBV6-2 or TRBV6-3 and TRBJ2-1, with D possibly TRBD2 on 6 matching bases. The length of the CDR3 is 15 residues. Germline V gene sequence: CDR1 MNHEY, CDR2 SVGEGT. V lost 3 bases and J 2 bases, leaving 11 bases between the germline ends. This chain's CDR3 is CASSYGGSTYNEQFF. The CDR3 coding sequence is TGTGCCAGCAGTTATGGAGGGTCCACCTACAATGAGCAGTTCTTC.

This clonotype appeared a few times. This sequence joins TRBV2 and TRBJ1-2; 8 nucleotides align to TRBD1. The trim removed 6 bases at V and 0 bases at J, leaving 6 bases unmatched. The germline gives CDR1 SNHLY, CDR2 FYNNEI. The CDR3 length is 15 residues. Here the CDR3 DNA reads TGTGCCAGCAGCGGGGACAGGAGGCCTAACTATGGCTACACCTTC. Protein sequence: CASSGDRRPNYGYTF.

The sample holds one count of this clonotype. The chain employs TRBV20-1 and TRBJ2-1; 7 nucleotides match TRBD2. V was clipped by 6 bases and J by 6 bases; unmatched bases: 11. The CDR3 runs 14 residues. The V gene's germline CDR1 is DFQATT and CDR2 SNEGSKA (reference sequence). CDR3 in DNA: TGCAGTGCGGGACTAACGGCCAACATCAATGAGCAGTTCTTC. It is translated as CSAGLTANINEQFF.

This clonotype was observed a handful of times. V is TRBV28 and J is TRBJ2-7, with TRBD1 identical over 7 bases. The J segment lost 3 bases and the V segment lost 4 bases, leaving 9 bases of the junction unmatched. The CDR3 has 15 amino acids. Germline V gives CDR1 MDHEN, CDR2 SYDVKM. The CDR3 DNA is TGTGCCAGCAGTTCGTACAGGGGTGGGCTCTACGAGCAGTACTTC. It encodes CASSSYRGGLYEQYF.

This clonotype appeared once. J is TRBJ1-2 and V is TRBV28; D may be TRBD1 (6 bases). Germline V gene lookup returns CDR1 MDHEN and CDR2 SYDVKM. Trimming removed 5 bases at V and 4 bases at J, with 11 bases between. CDR3 length: 13 amino acids. The CDR3 nucleotides read TGTGCCAGCAGTCCAGGGACACCCTATGGCTACACCTTC. Translation gives CASSPGTPYGYTF.

This clonotype was detected only a few times. The chain uses TRBV6-2 or TRBV6-3 and TRBJ2-7; the D is unclear. This CDR3 is 14 amino acids long. Germline CDR1 is MNHEY and CDR2 is SVGEGT. V was pared by 2 bases and J by 3 bases, with 11 bases between. DNA for the CDR3: TGTGCCAGCAGTTACCGGCACGTCCTCTACGAGCAGTACTTC. Protein: CASSYRHVLYEQYF.

The chain links TRBV20-1 to TRBJ2-3; D is possibly TRBD1 (6 bases). Deletions cut 0 bases from V and 4 bases from J, with 17 bases between. This CDR3 contains 16 residues. Germline V CDR1 and CDR2: DFQATT, SNEGSKA (reference sequence). Here the CDR3 DNA reads TGCAGTGCTAGAGAGGGTGCAGGGGCCTTGGCAGATACGCAGTATTTT. Translation: CSAREGAGALADTQYF.

The rearrangement links TRBV20-1 to TRBJ2-1, with 7 bases that match TRBD2. V was pared by 1 base and J by 10 bases, with 7 bases of the junction left unmatched. Germline CDR1 is DFQATT and CDR2 is SNEGSKA (reference sequence). This CDR3 is built from 13 residues. The CDR3 loop reads CSARASGGYEQFF. DNA of the CDR3: TGCAGTGCTAGAGCTAGCGGAGGCTACGAGCAGTTCTTC.

V usage is TRBV20-1 and J usage is TRBJ2-7, with D unclear. The DNA end favors TRBJ2-5, so the J call may be wrong. There are 12 residues in the CDR3. Looked up from germline, CDR1 is DFQATT and CDR2 is SNEGSKA (reference sequence). In nucleotides, the CDR3 is TGCAGTGCTCAAGCTTCAGGAGAGACCCAGTACTTC. Amino acid sequence: CSAQASGETQYF.

The V and J genes are TRBV7-2 and TRBJ2-7; D might be TRBD2 (5 bases). The CDR3 is 14 residues long. Trimming left V 5 bases short and J 3 bases short, with 14 bases between. CDR1 and CDR2 (germline): SGHTA, FQGNSA. CDR3 region: CASSPREGFYEQYF. CDR3 coding DNA: TGTGCCAGCAGCCCTCGTGAGGGTTTCTACGAGCAGTACTTC. The whole variable domain, filled in from reference TRBV7-2 and TRBJ2-7, reads GAGVSQSPSNKVTEKGKDVELRCDPISGHTALYWYRQSLGQGLEFLIYFQGNSAPDKSGLPSDRFSAERTGGSVSTLTIQRTQQEDSAVYLCASSPREGFYEQYFGPGTRLTVT.

The chain couples TRBV6-1 to TRBJ2-3; a weak D match, TRBD2 (5 bases). Germline loops: CDR1 MNHNS, CDR2 SASEGT. V gave up 6 bases and J gave up 1 base, with 11 bases separating them. The CDR3 is 14 residues long. The CDR3 region is CASSGDGGTDTQYF. For the CDR3, the DNA is TGTGCCAGCAGCGGGGATGGGGGCACAGATACGCAGTATTTT.

With respect to this clonotype: The junction departs from the called germline gene at one end, perhaps through a read error. The CDR3 reads CASGLVPPDIQYF. Here the CDR3 DNA reads TGTGCCAGCGGCTTAGTTCCGCCGGACATTCAGTACTTC. This sequence joins TRBV7-9 and TRBJ2-4; no reliable D call. CDR1 and CDR2 from the germline V gene are SEHNR and FQNEAQ (reference sequence). The CDR3 totals 13 residues.

This chain links TRBV5-1 with TRBJ2-6, with D possibly being TRBD1 (5 bases). V shed 2 bases and J shed 2 bases, with 11 bases lying between them. CDR1 and CDR2 from the germline V gene are SGHRS and YFSETQ. This CDR3 comprises 16 residues. The CDR3 is CASSLTREAGANVLTF. The CDR3, as DNA: TGCGCCAGCAGCTTAACCAGGGAAGCTGGGGCCAACGTCCTGACTTTC.

The rearrangement uses TRBV6-2 or TRBV6-3 and TRBJ2-7, with TRBD1 identical over 11 bases. Germline CDR1 reads MNHEY; CDR2 reads SVGEGT. CDR3 length equals 15 residues. V dropped 6 bases and J dropped 2; count of bases not matched to a gene: 6. The CDR3 DNA is TGTGCCAGCAGGCGTCGGGACAGGGGGACCTACGAGCAGTACTTC. It specifies CASRRRDRGTYEQYF.

This clonotype was observed a handful of times. The chain employs TRBV12-3 or TRBV12-4 and TRBJ2-7; 7 nucleotides line up with TRBD2. The CDR3 length is 17 residues. The V gene end was trimmed by 6 bases and the J gene end by 1 base; junction bases not matched to a gene: 15. CDR3 protein: CASSKRFTGGGSYEQYF. In nucleotides, the CDR3 is TGTGCCAGCAGCAAGAGGTTCACTGGCGGGGGTTCCTACGAGCAGTACTTC.

The J gene is TRBJ2-7, the V gene TRBV27, with D perhaps being TRBD1 or TRBD2 (7 bases each). CDR3 length equals 14 residues. V was trimmed by 5 bases and J by 3 bases, leaving 14 bases between them. Germline V gene lookup returns CDR1 MNHEY and CDR2 SMNVEV (reference sequence). Written as DNA, the CDR3 is TGTGCCAGCAGTCGGCGGGGGACAGACTACGAGCAGTACTTC. Protein sequence: CASSRRGTDYEQYF.